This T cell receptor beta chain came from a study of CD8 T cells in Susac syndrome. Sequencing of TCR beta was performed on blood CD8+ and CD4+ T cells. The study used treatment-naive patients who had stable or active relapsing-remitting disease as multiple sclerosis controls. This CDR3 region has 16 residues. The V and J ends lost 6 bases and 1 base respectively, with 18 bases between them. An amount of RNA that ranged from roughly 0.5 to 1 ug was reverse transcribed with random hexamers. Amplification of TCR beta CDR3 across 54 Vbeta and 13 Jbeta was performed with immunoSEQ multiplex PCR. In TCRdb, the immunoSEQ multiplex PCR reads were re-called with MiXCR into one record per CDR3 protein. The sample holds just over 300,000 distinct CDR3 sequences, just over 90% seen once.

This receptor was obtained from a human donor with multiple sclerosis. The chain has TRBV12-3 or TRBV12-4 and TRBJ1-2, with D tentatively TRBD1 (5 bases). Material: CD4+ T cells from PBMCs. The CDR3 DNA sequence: TGTGCCAGCAGCCGTGCCTGGGGCAGCATTAACTATGGCTACACCTTC. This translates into CASSRAWGSINYGYTF.